The 30 T cell receptor beta chains listed next were all sequenced from one sample in a study. One entry per CDR3 protein, called by TCRdb with MiXCR from the RT-PCR reads. The table lists around 700,000 distinct CDR3 sequences, around 14% of them singletons. The specimen was memory CD4+ T cells from blood. The receptors shown here come from a female donor in good health, serving as a healthy control.

This clonotype was observed many times. V is TRBV7-2 and J is TRBJ2-1; D assignment may be TRBD1 or TRBD2 (5 bases each). The CDR3 sequence is 13 residues long. Germline V gene sequence: CDR1 SGHTA, CDR2 FQGNSA. Trimming left V 5 bases short and J 5 bases short, with 10 bases between. The chain's CDR3 is CASSPGRNNEQFF. CDR3 nucleotide sequence: TGTGCCAGCAGCCCGGGGCGGAACAATGAGCAGTTCTTC.

A note on this clonotype: A single base separates this from a much larger clone, so it may be a read error. The chain employs TRBV20-1 and TRBJ1-2; 7 nucleotides agree with TRBD1. V shed 6 bases, J shed 5 bases, and the junction held 12 bases outside the gene matches. This CDR3 region has 14 residues. CDR1 and CDR2 (germline): DFQATT, SNEGSKA (reference sequence). As DNA, the CDR3 is TGCAGTGCCAAGACAGGGTTAGCGAAATATGGCTACACCTTC. Its protein is CSAKTGLAKYGYTF.

This clonotype was observed at least ten times. The J gene is TRBJ2-7, the V gene TRBV7-2; 11 bases map to TRBD2. The CDR3 length is 16 residues. V shed 5 bases, J shed 4 bases, and the junction held 10 bases outside the gene matches. Germline V gene data show CDR1 as SGHTA and CDR2 as FQGNSA. CDR3 protein: CASSAATSGSRYEQYF. The DNA of the CDR3 is TGTGCCAGCAGCGCCGCCACTAGCGGGAGTAGGTACGAGCAGTACTTC.

The J gene is TRBJ1-1, the V gene TRBV12-3 or TRBV12-4; perhaps TRBD1 as D (6 bases). The V and J ends lost 8 bases and 1 base respectively, with 11 bases between them. CDR3 length equals 13 residues. Here the CDR3 reads CASGQRTNTEAFF. CDR3 in DNA: TGTGCCAGCGGACAGCGTACGAACACTGAAGCTTTCTTT.

This clonotype was recorded at least ten times. This chain connects TRBV4-1 to TRBJ2-5; no clear D gene. There are 15 residues in the CDR3. The germline gives CDR1 MGHRA, CDR2 YSYEKL. Between the trimmed V and J ends, which lost 0 bases and 5 bases, there was a span of 13 bases. The CDR3 sequence: CASSQDPQIAETQYF. The CDR3 DNA reads TGCGCCAGCAGCCAAGATCCCCAAATCGCGGAGACCCAGTACTTC.

The chain is built from TRBV19 and TRBJ1-1, with D uncertain. The CDR3 is made up of 13 amino acids. Trimming removed 0 bases from V and 11 bases from J, with 13 bases in between. Germline-derived CDR1 and CDR2 are LNHDA and SQIVND (reference sequence). CDR3 bases: TGTGCCAGTAGTATAGACCAGCTTCGAGTGGCTTTCTTT. Amino acid sequence: CASSIDQLRVAFF.

This sequence joins TRBV5-1 and TRBJ1-3; maybe TRBD1 (6 bases). The germline CDR1 and CDR2 sequences are SGHRS and YFSETQ. Trimming took off 3 bases at V and 3 bases at J, with 10 bases between the two ends. The CDR3 extends over 14 amino acids. CDR3 in amino acids: CASSSPDSGNTIYF. DNA of the CDR3: TGCGCCAGCAGCTCCCCGGACAGTGGAAACACCATATATTTT.

The table lists this clonotype with a few counts. The chain recombines TRBV10-3 with TRBJ2-3; the D call may be TRBD1 or TRBD2 (5 bases each). V was shortened by 6 bases and J by 1 base, with 5 bases between the two germline ends. Germline CDR1 ENHRY, CDR2 SYGVKD. The length of the CDR3 is 12 residues. The CDR3 sequence is CAIRGGTDTQYF. The DNA for the CDR3 is TGTGCCATCAGGGGGGGCACAGATACGCAGTATTTT.

This clonotype was found a few times. The J gene is TRBJ1-6, the V gene TRBV7-2, with a possible D match to TRBD1 (6 bases). Germline lookup yields CDR1 SGHTA and CDR2 FQGNSA. Trimming pared 8 bases from V and 9 bases from J, leaving 17 bases between. The CDR3 loop spans 14 amino acids. The CDR3 loop is CASVRTAGGSPLHF. In nucleotides, the CDR3 is TGTGCCAGCGTCAGGACAGCGGGGGGTTCACCCCTCCACTTT.

The table lists this clonotype with a few counts. This chain connects TRBV30 to TRBJ1-2; possible D gene TRBD1, 6 bases. This CDR3 region has 13 residues. The V gene lost 5 bases and the J gene lost 4 bases, with 14 bases spanning the gap. The V gene's germline CDR1 is GTSNPN and CDR2 SVGIG (reference sequence). CDR3 coding DNA: TGTGCCTGGTCAGGGGTGGTTCGCTATGGCTACACCTTC. Amino acids: CAWSGVVRYGYTF. Full variable domain (rest looked up from reference TRBV30 and TRBJ1-2): SQTIHQWPATLVQPVGSPLSLECTVEGTSNPNLYWYRQAAGRGLQLLFYSVGIGQISSEVPQNLSASRPQDRQFILSSKKLLLSDSGFYLCAWSGVVRYGYTFGSGTRLTVV.

There are a few counts of this clonotype. V is TRBV7-9 and J is TRBJ1-4; TRBD1 might be the D (5 bases). V lost 1 base to trimming and J lost 0 bases, with 12 bases between them. The CDR3 totals 17 residues. The germline V gene has CDR1 SEHNR and CDR2 FQNEAQ (reference sequence). CDR3 in DNA: TGTGCCAGCAGCTTAGGAGAGGGGTTATCAACTAATGAAAAACTGTTTTTT. The encoded protein is CASSLGEGLSTNEKLFF.

V gene TRBV20-1 combines with J gene TRBJ1-5, with D perhaps matching TRBD1 (6 bases). The germline CDR1 and CDR2 sequences are DFQATT and SNEGSKA (reference sequence). CDR3 length: 15 amino acids. V lost 7 bases, J lost 0 bases, and 16 bases lay in between. The CDR3 is CSVPLQGLSNQPQHF. As DNA, the CDR3 is TGCAGTGTCCCGCTACAGGGACTTAGCAATCAGCCCCAGCATTTT.

J is TRBJ2-2 and V is TRBV6-5; 7 bases are a match to TRBD1. In germline, CDR1 is MNHEY, CDR2 SVGAGI. The CDR3 is made up of 16 amino acids. J was trimmed by 3 bases and V by 0 bases; bases with no gene match: 4. The DNA of the CDR3 is TGTGCCAGCAGTTACTCTACAGGGGAATACACCGGGGAGCTGTTTTTT. Residues: CASSYSTGEYTGELFF.

This clonotype has only a few counts. The CDR3 sequence: CASSPVDRDYEQYF. The CDR3 DNA sequence: TGTGCCAGCAGCCCTGTGGACAGGGACTACGAGCAGTACTTC. V gene TRBV3-1 combines with J gene TRBJ2-7; TRBD1 matches 8 bases. V lost 4 bases and J lost 3; bases outside the gene matches: 5. CDR1 and CDR2 (germline): LGHDT, YNNKEL (reference sequence). The CDR3 contains 14 residues.

There are a few counts of this clonotype. The chain carries TRBV24-1 and TRBJ2-7, with D possibly matching TRBD2 (6 bases). V was shortened by 3 bases and J by 6 bases, with 17 bases between the two germline ends. Per germline, CDR1 KGHDR and CDR2 SFDVKD. This CDR3 spans 15 amino acids. CDR3 amino acids: CATSDPGLALVEQYF. CDR3 coding DNA: TGTGCCACCAGTGATCCGGGGCTAGCGTTAGTCGAGCAGTACTTC.

This clonotype was observed at least ten times. The chain carries TRBV4-2 and TRBJ2-7, with TRBD2 matching over 8 bases. Losses at the gene ends were 3 bases for V and 0 bases for J; bases not matched to a gene: 4. The germline V gene encodes CDR1 LGHNA and CDR2 YNFKEQ. The CDR3 has 15 amino acids. The CDR3 sequence is CASSHQSGSSYEQYF. CDR3 bases: TGTGCCAGCAGCCATCAAAGCGGGAGCTCCTACGAGCAGTACTTC.

This clonotype was recorded many times. V is TRBV20-1 and J is TRBJ2-3, with 10 bases that match TRBD2. Germline CDR1 DFQATT, CDR2 SNEGSKA (reference sequence). Trimming took 2 bases from V and 5 from J; bases not matched to a gene: 7. The CDR3 runs to 15 residues. The chain's CDR3 is CSARRLAGEVDTQYF. Here the CDR3 DNA reads TGCAGTGCTAGAAGGCTAGCGGGAGAAGTAGATACGCAGTATTTT.

This clonotype was seen repeatedly, ten times or more. This rearrangement joins TRBV5-1 to TRBJ1-1; D perhaps matches TRBD1 (5 bases). The V gene's germline CDR1 is SGHRS and CDR2 YFSETQ. This CDR3 spans 15 amino acids. Deletions cut 4 bases from V and 2 bases from J, with 15 bases between. CDR3 residues: CASSLEIGANTEAFF. CDR3 nucleotide sequence: TGCGCCAGCAGCCTTGAAATCGGGGCAAACACTGAAGCTTTCTTT.

This clonotype was counted only a few times. The chain links TRBV10-3 to TRBJ2-1; the match to TRBD2 covers 10 bases. The germline CDR1 and CDR2 sequences are ENHRY and SYGVKD. This CDR3 region has 15 residues. J gave up 4 bases and V 4 bases, and 4 bases lay outside the gene matches. The CDR3 coding sequence is TGTGCCATCAGTGCCCCTAGCGGGAGTTACAATGAGCAGTTCTTC. It codes for CAISAPSGSYNEQFF.

The chain combines TRBV20-1 with TRBJ2-6; D not resolved. Germline assignment: CDR1 DFQATT and CDR2 SNEGSKA (reference sequence). This CDR3 has 13 residues. Trimming removed 5 bases from V and 2 bases from J, with 7 bases in between. DNA for the CDR3: TGCAGTGCTCCGTCAGCTGGGGCCAACGTCCTGACTTTC. It encodes CSAPSAGANVLTF.

In this sample, this clonotype turned up a few times. The V call is TRBV28, the J call TRBJ2-1; D is undetermined. In germline, CDR1 is MDHEN, CDR2 SYDVKM. V dropped 4 bases and J dropped 4 bases, with 17 bases sitting between them. This CDR3 contains 16 residues. The CDR3 bases are TGTGCCAGCAGTTCTAAGGGTCGCAGCCGTTACAATGAGCAGTTCTTC. Its protein is CASSSKGRSRYNEQFF.

This clonotype was seen ten or more times. The chain recombines TRBV5-1 with TRBJ2-7, with a possible D match to TRBD2 (5 bases). The CDR3 length is 14 residues. Trimming left V 0 bases short and J 5 bases short, with 12 bases between. Germline CDR1 is SGHRS and CDR2 is YFSETQ. The CDR3 region is CASSLERGSDEQYF. The CDR3 bases are TGCGCCAGCAGCTTGGAACGGGGATCAGACGAGCAGTACTTC. The complete variable domain, with remaining parts taken from reference TRBV5-1 and TRBJ2-7, reads KAGVTQTPRYLIKTRGQQVTLSCSPISGHRSVSWYQQTPGQGLQFLFEYFSETQRNKGNFPGRFSGRQFSNSRSEMNVSTLELGDSALYLCASSLERGSDEQYFGPGTRLTVT.

This clonotype was counted a few times. This chain connects TRBV20-1 to TRBJ2-5; tentative D call: TRBD2 (5 bases). This CDR3 is 13 amino acids long. The germline gives CDR1 DFQATT, CDR2 SNEGSKA (reference sequence). V lost 3 bases and J 2 bases, leaving 10 bases between the germline ends. The CDR3 sequence: CSASLRAQETQYF. The CDR3 DNA reads TGCAGTGCTAGTTTGCGGGCGCAAGAGACCCAGTACTTC.

This clonotype came up many times. The CDR3 here is CASSFRQEGRNTEAFF. The DNA of the CDR3 is TGCGCCAGCAGCTTCCGACAGGAGGGTAGGAACACTGAAGCTTTCTTT. V usage is TRBV5-1 and J usage is TRBJ1-1; D might be TRBD1 (6 bases). This CDR3 region has 16 residues. V gave up 2 bases and J gave up 1 base, with 15 bases separating them. The V gene's germline CDR1 is SGHRS and CDR2 YFSETQ.

This clonotype was counted between two and nine times. The V and J genes are TRBV10-3 and TRBJ2-1; 9 bases line up with TRBD1. The V segment lost 8 bases and the J segment 5 bases; nucleotides outside the gene matches: 1. Germline V gene sequence: CDR1 ENHRY, CDR2 SYGVKD. The CDR3 has 12 amino acids. This CDR3 reads CAIGTGHNEQFF. In nucleotides, the CDR3 is TGTGCCATCGGGACAGGGCACAATGAGCAGTTCTTC.

There are a few counts of this clonotype. This sequence joins TRBV12-5 and TRBJ2-7; a possible D gene is TRBD2 (5 bases). The CDR3 has 15 amino acids. CDR1 and CDR2 from the germline V gene are LGHNT and FRNRAP. The V gene lost 6 bases and the J gene lost 2 bases, with 17 bases spanning the gap. CDR3 coding DNA: TGTGCTAGTGGCTCAAAGGGCCCGAGGGCCTACGAGCAGTACTTC. Translating it yields CASGSKGPRAYEQYF.

There are a few counts of this clonotype. The chain carries TRBV3-1 and TRBJ1-2; D may be TRBD1 (5 bases). The germline CDR1 and CDR2 sequences are LGHDT and YNNKEL (reference sequence). V shed 1 base and J shed 0 bases, with 12 bases lying between them. This CDR3 has 16 amino acids. CDR3: CASSQVLGQPNYGYTF. The CDR3 DNA sequence: TGTGCCAGCAGCCAAGTGTTGGGGCAACCTAACTATGGCTACACCTTC.

A few counts support this clonotype. In DNA, the CDR3 is TGTGCCAGCAGCCACCCCGGTTCTCCCCTCGTGGAGCAGTACTTC. The encoded protein is CASSHPGSPLVEQYF. The chain has TRBV6-2 or TRBV6-3 and TRBJ2-7, with no clear D. The CDR3 is made up of 15 amino acids. Trimming took off 6 bases at V and 7 bases at J, with 22 bases between the two ends. Germline V gene lookup returns CDR1 MNHEY and CDR2 SVGEGT.

This clonotype was observed at least ten times. The chain recombines TRBV5-1 with TRBJ2-7, with 9 bases aligning to TRBD1. V lost 4 bases to trimming and J lost 3 bases; unmatched junction nucleotides: 5. The length of the CDR3 is 14 residues. Germline V gene data show CDR1 as SGHRS and CDR2 as YFSETQ. The CDR3 DNA is TGCGCCAGCAGCAAGGGACAGGGATACTACGAGCAGTACTTC. It codes for CASSKGQGYYEQYF.

This sequence joins TRBV11-2 and TRBJ2-2; 8 bases match TRBD1. With V trimmed by 4 bases and J by 4 bases, 8 bases remained unmatched. Germline lookup yields CDR1 SGHAT and CDR2 FQNNGV. CDR3 length: 16 residues. CDR3 DNA: TGTGCCAGCAGCTGGGGGGCTACAGGGGGCACCGGGGAGCTGTTTTTT. Its translation is CASSWGATGGTGELFF. Variable domain in full (rest from reference TRBV11-2 and TRBJ2-2): EAGVAQSPRYKIIEKRQSVAFWCNPISGHATLYWYQQILGQGPKLLIQFQNNGVVDDSQLPKDRFSAERLKGVDSTLKIQPAKLEDSAVYLCASSWGATGGTGELFFGEGSRLTVL.